This T cell receptor (beta chain) was identified in a study of vaccination and CD4 T cells after COVID-19. Worth noting for this clonotype: The antigen is not known.

Cultured CD4+ T cell DNA underwent sequencing with the Oncomine TCR Beta short-read assay. TCRdb re-derived calls from the PCR reads in MiXCR, one entry per CDR3 protein. Of about 13,000 distinct CDR3 sequences listed, 52% were seen once; the top ten hold over 8%. From germline, CDR1 is SGHRS and CDR2 YFSETQ. Deletions cut 2 bases from V and 6 bases from J, with 10 bases between. The CDR3 is 13 residues long. Treatment given: roughly 10-day PBMC culture with coronavirus spike peptide pools or control peptides (ViraFEST assay). The sample consisted of CD4+ T cells from blood, cultured in vitro. The chain has TRBV5-1 and TRBJ2-3, with D unresolved. The receptor comes from a human donor who had recovered from COVID-19. CDR3 coding DNA: TGCGCCAGCAGCTTCTGGGGAAGGGATACGCAGTATTTT. Translating gives CASSFWGRDTQYF.